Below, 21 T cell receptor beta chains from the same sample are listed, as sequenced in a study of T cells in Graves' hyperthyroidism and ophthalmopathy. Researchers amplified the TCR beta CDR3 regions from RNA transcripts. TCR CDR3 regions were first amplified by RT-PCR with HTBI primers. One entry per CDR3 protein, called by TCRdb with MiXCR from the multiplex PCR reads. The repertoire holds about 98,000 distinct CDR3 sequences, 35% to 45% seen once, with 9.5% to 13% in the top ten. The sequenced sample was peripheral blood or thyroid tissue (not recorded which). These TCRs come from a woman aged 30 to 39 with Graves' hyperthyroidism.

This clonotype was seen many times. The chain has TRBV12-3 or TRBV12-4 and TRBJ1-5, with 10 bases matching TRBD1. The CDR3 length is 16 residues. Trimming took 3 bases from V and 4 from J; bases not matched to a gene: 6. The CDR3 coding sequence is TGTGCCAGCAGTTTTTACCGGACAGGGGGAAATCAGCCCCAGCATTTT. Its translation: CASSFYRTGGNQPQHF.

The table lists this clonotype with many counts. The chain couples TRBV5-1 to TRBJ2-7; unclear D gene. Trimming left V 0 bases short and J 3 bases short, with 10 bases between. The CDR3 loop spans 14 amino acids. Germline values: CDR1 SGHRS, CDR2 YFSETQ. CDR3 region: CASSLGGSGYEQYF. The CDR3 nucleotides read TGCGCCAGCAGCTTGGGCGGATCAGGCTACGAGCAGTACTTC.

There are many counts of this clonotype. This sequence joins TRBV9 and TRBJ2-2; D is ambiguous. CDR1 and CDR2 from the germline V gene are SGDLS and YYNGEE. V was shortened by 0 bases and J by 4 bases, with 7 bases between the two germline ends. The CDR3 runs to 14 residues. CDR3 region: CASSVGRVTGELFF. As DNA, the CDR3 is TGTGCCAGCAGCGTAGGAAGGGTCACCGGGGAGCTGTTTTTT.

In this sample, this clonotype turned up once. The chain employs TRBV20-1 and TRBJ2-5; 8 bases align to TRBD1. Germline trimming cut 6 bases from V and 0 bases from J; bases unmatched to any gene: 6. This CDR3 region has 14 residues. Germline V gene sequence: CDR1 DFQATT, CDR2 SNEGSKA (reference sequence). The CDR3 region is CSAKGQANQETQYF. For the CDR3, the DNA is TGCAGTGCAAAGGGACAGGCCAACCAAGAGACCCAGTACTTC.

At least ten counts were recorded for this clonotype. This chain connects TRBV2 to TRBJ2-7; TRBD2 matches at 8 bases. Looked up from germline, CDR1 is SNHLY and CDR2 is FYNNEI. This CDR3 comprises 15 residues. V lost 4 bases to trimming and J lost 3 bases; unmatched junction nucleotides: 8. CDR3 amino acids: CASSVLAGGRYEQYF. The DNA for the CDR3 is TGTGCCAGCAGTGTCTTGGCGGGAGGCCGCTACGAGCAGTACTTC.

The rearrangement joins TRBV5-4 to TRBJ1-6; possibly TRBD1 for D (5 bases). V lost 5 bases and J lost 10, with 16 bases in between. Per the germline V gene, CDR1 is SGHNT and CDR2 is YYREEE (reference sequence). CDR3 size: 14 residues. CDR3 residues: CASRVRGPGSPLHF. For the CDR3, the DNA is TGTGCCAGCAGGGTCCGGGGCCCAGGATCACCCCTCCACTTT. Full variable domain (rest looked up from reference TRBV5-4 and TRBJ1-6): ETGVTQSPTHLIKTRGQQVTLRCSSQSGHNTVSWYQQALGQGPQFIFQYYREEENGRGNFPPRFSGLQFPNYSSELNVNALELDDSALYLCASRVRGPGSPLHFGNGTRLTVT.

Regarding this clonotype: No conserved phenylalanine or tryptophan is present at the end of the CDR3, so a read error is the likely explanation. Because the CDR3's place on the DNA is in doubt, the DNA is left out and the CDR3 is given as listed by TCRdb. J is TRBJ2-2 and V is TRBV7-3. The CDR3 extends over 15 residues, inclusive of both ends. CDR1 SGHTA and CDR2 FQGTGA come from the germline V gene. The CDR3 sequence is CASSLYDPNTGELLG.

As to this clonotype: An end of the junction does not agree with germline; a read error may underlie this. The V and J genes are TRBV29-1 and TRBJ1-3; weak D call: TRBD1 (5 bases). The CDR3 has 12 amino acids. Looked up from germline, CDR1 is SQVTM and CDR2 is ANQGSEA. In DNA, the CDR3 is TGCAGCGTCGAAGGGGTTGGGGACACCATATATTTT. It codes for CSVEGVGDTIYF.

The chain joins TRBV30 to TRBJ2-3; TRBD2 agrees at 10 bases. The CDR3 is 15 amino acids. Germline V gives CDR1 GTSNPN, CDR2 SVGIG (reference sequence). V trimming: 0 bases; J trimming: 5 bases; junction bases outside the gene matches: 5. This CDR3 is CAWSVALAGEDTQYF. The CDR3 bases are TGTGCCTGGAGTGTCGCCCTAGCGGGAGAAGATACGCAGTATTTT.

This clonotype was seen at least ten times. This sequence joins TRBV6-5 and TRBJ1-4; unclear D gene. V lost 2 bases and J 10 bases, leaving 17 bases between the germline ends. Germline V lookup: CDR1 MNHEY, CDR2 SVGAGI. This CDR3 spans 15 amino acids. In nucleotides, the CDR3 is TGTGCCAGCAGTTACAGAGGTGCTCGGGGTGTAAAACTGTTTTTT. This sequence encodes CASSYRGARGVKLFF.

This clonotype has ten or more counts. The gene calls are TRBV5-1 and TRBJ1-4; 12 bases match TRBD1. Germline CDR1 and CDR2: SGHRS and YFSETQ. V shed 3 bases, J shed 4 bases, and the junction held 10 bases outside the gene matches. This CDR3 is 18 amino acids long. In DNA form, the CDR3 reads TGCGCCAGCAGCTCCGGGACAGGGGGCTTCGCCATTAATGAAAAACTGTTTTTT. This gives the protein CASSSGTGGFAINEKLFF.

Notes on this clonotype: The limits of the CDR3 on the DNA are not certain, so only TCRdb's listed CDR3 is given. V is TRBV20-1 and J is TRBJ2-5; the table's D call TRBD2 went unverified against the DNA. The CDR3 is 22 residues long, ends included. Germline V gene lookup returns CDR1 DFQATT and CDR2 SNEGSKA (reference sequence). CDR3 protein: CSARVDLYEQYFGPGTKETQYF.

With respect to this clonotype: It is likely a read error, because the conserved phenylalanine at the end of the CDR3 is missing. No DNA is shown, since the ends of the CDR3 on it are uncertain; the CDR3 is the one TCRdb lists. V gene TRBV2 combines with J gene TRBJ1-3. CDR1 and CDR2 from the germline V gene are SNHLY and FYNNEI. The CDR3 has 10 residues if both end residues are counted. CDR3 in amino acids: CASSPNTIST.

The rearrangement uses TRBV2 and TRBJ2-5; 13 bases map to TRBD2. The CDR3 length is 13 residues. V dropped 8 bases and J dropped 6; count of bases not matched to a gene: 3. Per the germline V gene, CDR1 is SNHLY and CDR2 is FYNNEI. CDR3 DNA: TGTGCCAGCCTGACTAGCGGGAGGCAGACCCAGTACTTC. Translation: CASLTSGRQTQYF.

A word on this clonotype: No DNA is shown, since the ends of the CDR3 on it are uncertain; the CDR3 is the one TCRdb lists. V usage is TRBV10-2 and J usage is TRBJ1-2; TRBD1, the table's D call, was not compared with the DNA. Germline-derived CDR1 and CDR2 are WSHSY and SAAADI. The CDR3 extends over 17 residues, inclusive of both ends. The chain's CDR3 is CASRVGGNTEAFFGYTF.

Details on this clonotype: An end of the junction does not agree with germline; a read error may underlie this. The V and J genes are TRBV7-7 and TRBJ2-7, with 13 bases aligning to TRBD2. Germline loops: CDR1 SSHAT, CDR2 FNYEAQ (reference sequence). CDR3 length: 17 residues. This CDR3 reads CASSFSALAGGAYEQYF. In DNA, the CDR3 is TGTGCTAGCAGCTTTTCTGCACTAGCGGGAGGGGCCTACGAGCAGTACTTC.

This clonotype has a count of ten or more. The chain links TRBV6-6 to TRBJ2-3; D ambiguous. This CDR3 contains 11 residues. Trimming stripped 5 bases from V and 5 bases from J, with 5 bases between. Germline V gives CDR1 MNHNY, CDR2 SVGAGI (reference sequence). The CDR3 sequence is CASSNRDTQYF. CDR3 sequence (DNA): TGTGCCAGCAGTAATAGAGATACGCAGTATTTT.

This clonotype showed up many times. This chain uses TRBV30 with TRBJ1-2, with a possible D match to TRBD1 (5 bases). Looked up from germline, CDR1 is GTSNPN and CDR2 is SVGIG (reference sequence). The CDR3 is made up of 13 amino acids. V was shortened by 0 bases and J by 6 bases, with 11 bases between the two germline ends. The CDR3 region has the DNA TGTGCCTGGAGTGTACGCAGGGACGATGGCTACACCTTC. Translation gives CAWSVRRDDGYTF.

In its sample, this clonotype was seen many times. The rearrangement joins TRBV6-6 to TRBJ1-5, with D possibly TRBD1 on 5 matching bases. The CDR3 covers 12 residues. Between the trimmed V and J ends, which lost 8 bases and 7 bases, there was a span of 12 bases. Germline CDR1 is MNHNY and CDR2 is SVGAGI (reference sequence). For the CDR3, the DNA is TGTGCCAGCCGAGATGGGGCCCAGCCCCAGCATTTT. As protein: CASRDGAQPQHF.

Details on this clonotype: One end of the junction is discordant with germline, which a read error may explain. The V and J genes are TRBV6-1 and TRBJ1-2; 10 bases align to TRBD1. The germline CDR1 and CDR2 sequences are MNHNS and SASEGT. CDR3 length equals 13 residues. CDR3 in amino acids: CASRDPGQGFRAF. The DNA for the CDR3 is TGTGCCAGCAGAGACCCGGGACAGGGGTTTCGGGCATTC.

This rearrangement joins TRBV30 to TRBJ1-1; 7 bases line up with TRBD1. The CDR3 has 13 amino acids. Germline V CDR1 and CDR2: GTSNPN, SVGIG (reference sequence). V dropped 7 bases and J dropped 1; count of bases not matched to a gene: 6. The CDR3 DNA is TGTGCCTCAAGACAGGGACCGAACACTGAAGCTTTCTTT. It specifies CASRQGPNTEAFF.